Listed below are T cell receptor beta chains from one sample, sequenced in a study of T cells in Graves' hyperthyroidism and ophthalmopathy. MiXCR, applied by TCRdb to the multiplex PCR reads, yields one record per CDR3 protein. This table holds about 840,000 distinct CDR3 sequences, roughly 40% found once. Sequences were obtained from blood. The receptors originated from a man aged 18 to 35 with Graves' hyperthyroidism. Both conserved end residues are part of each CDR3. A D gene is named only where the DNA matches it firmly. Only some rows state a clone size, as once, few, many or a class for expanded clones.

CDR3 protein,CDR3 DNA,clone size,D gene,J gene,V gene
CSARADRGLGQPQHF,TGCAGTGCCAGGGCGGACAGGGGGCTGGGTCAGCCCCAGCATTTT,many,TRBD1,TRBJ1-5,TRBV20-1
CSVEGGDDEQYF,TGCAGCGTTGAAGGGGGGGACGACGAGCAGTACTTC,many,.,TRBJ2-7,TRBV29-1
CASSVLAGDQETQYF,TGTGCCAGCAGTGTCCTAGCGGGGGACCAAGAGACCCAGTACTTC,.,TRBD2,TRBJ2-5,TRBV10-3
CASGVGSNTGRETQYF,TGTGCCAGCGGGGTGGGGTCGAACACCGGGCGAGAGACCCAGTACTTC,.,.,TRBJ2-5,TRBV2
CASSFGSSYGYTF,TGTGCCAGCAGTTTTGGGAGTAGCTATGGCTACACCTTC,few,.,TRBJ1-2,TRBV12-3/TRBV12-4
CAITTEEKLFF,TGTGCCATAACGACGGAAGAGAAACTGTTTTTT,.,.,TRBJ1-4,TRBV10-3
CSVEGSVGGYTF,TGCAGCGTAGAGGGTTCAGTCGGTGGCTACACCTTC,.,.,TRBJ1-2,TRBV29-1
CASSLDPMQGAGNTIYF,TGTGCCAGCAGCTTAGATCCGATGCAGGGCGCTGGAAACACCATATATTTT,.,.,TRBJ1-3,TRBV11-2
CASSDRVYQETQYF,TGTGCCAGCAGCGACAGGGTATACCAAGAGACCCAGTACTTC,few,TRBD1,TRBJ2-5,TRBV7-9
CASSPLGAGEQYF,TGTGCCAGCAGTCCCCTCGGGGCGGGGGAGCAGTACTTC,.,.,TRBJ2-7,TRBV7-2
CASSFSGTAGETQYF,TGTGCCAGCAGCTTCTCCGGGACAGCTGGAGAGACCCAGTACTTC,few,TRBD1,TRBJ2-5,TRBV7-6
CASSSGGRRLYEQYF,TGTGCCAGCAGTTCCGGCGGCAGGCGGCTCTACGAGCAGTACTTC,few,.,TRBJ2-7,TRBV6-2/TRBV6-3
CASSFITSGNTIYF,TGTGCCAGCAGCTTCATAACATCTGGAAACACCATATATTTT,.,.,TRBJ1-3,TRBV7-2
CATSRDGLGTGANVLTF,TGTGCCACCAGCAGAGATGGTTTGGGAACTGGGGCCAACGTCCTGACTTTC,many,.,TRBJ2-6,TRBV15
CAIHDRPADEQYF,TGTGCCATCCACGACAGACCTGCGGACGAGCAGTACTTC,many,.,TRBJ2-7,TRBV10-3
CASSATANTEAFF,TGTGCCAGCAGCGCGACAGCGAACACTGAAGCTTTCTTT,many,.,TRBJ1-1,TRBV9
CASSGLQGNYGYTF,TGTGCCAGCAGTGGACTGCAGGGGAACTATGGCTACACCTTC,many,.,TRBJ1-2,TRBV2
CASSLDSFQETQYF,TGTGCCAGCAGCCTGGACAGCTTCCAAGAGACCCAGTACTTC,many,.,TRBJ2-5,TRBV3-1
CASSYDRGGTGELFF,TGTGCCAGCAGTTACGACAGGGGGGGAACCGGGGAGCTGTTTTTT,.,TRBD1,TRBJ2-2,TRBV6-5
CASSTTANSPLHF,TGTGCCAGCAGTACGACAGCTAATTCACCCCTCCACTTT,few,.,TRBJ1-6,TRBV6-6
CSARDAGRMEQPQHF,TGCAGTGCTAGAGATGCAGGTAGGATGGAACAGCCCCAGCATTTT,many,.,TRBJ1-5,TRBV20-1
CASSQTTESNQPQHF,TGCGCCAGCAGCCAAACGACAGAAAGCAATCAGCCCCAGCATTTT,.,.,TRBJ1-5,TRBV7-2
CSVDLSGGSTDTQYF,TGCAGCGTTGACCTTAGCGGGGGTAGCACAGATACGCAGTATTTT,few,TRBD2,TRBJ2-3,TRBV29-1
CASSLPGRPPTGELFF,TGTGCCAGCAGCTTACCGGGGCGTCCGCCCACCGGGGAGCTGTTTTTT,.,.,TRBJ2-2,TRBV7-9
CASSGGEAGGLEETQYF,TGTGCCAGCAGCGGCGGGGAAGCGGGAGGATTAGAAGAGACCCAGTACTTC,.,TRBD2,TRBJ2-5,TRBV9
CASGITNQPQHF,TGTGCCAGCGGGATCACCAATCAGCCCCAGCATTTT,.,.,TRBJ1-5,TRBV12-3/TRBV12-4
CASSLRQGAGETQYF,TGCGCCAGCAGCCTTAGACAGGGGGCGGGAGAGACCCAGTACTTC,few,TRBD1,TRBJ2-5,TRBV4-3
CSARDVSGDLETQYF,TGCAGTGCTAGAGATGTGAGCGGCGATCTGGAGACCCAGTACTTC,few,.,TRBJ2-5,TRBV20-1
CASSRQGANVLTF,TGCGCCAGCAGCCGACAGGGGGCCAACGTCCTGACTTTC,many,.,TRBJ2-6,TRBV4-1
CASSYDRVESPLHF,TGTGCCAGCAGTTACGACAGGGTGGAGTCACCCCTCCACTTT,many,TRBD1,TRBJ1-6,TRBV6-5
CASISDGYEQYF,TGTGCCAGCATTTCCGACGGCTACGAGCAGTACTTC,.,.,TRBJ2-7,TRBV2
CASSHSTGYEQYF,TGCGCCAGCAGTCATTCAACGGGATACGAGCAGTACTTC,few,.,TRBJ2-7,TRBV5-1
CASSIQLANTEAFF,TGTGCCAGCAGTATACAGCTGGCGAACACTGAAGCTTTCTTT,.,.,TRBJ1-1,TRBV6-6
CASSASGGDYGYTF,TGTGCCAGCAGCGCGAGCGGGGGCGACTATGGCTACACCTTC,.,.,TRBJ1-2,TRBV9
CASSQDLSGPGYEQYF,TGCGCCAGCAGCCAAGATCTCAGCGGACCAGGTTACGAGCAGTACTTC,.,.,TRBJ2-7,TRBV4-3
CATWPGSNTGELFF,TGTGCAACTTGGCCAGGGTCGAACACCGGGGAGCTGTTTTTT,few,.,TRBJ2-2,TRBV19
CASSPRQANTGELFF,TGTGCCAGCAGCCCCAGACAGGCCAACACCGGGGAGCTGTTTTTT,.,.,TRBJ2-2,TRBV12-3/TRBV12-4
CSFTGGGETQYF,TGCAGCTTTACAGGGGGTGGCGAGACCCAGTACTTC,many,TRBD1,TRBJ2-5,TRBV29-1
CATHPEGSYEQYF,TGCGCCACCCATCCGGAAGGCTCCTACGAGCAGTACTTC,many,.,TRBJ2-7,TRBV5-1
CASSGTGGAGETQYF,TGTGCCAGCAGTGGGACAGGGGGCGCAGGGGAGACCCAGTACTTC,.,TRBD1,TRBJ2-5,TRBV2
CSAAPPTVNGYTF,TGCAGTGCTGCTCCCCCGACAGTTAATGGCTACACCTTC,few,.,TRBJ1-2,TRBV20-1
CASSSLSGNTIYF,TGTGCCAGTAGTTCTCTCTCTGGAAACACCATATATTTT,many,.,TRBJ1-3,TRBV19
CASGHRGENGYTF,TGTGCCAGCGGCCACAGGGGAGAGAATGGCTACACCTTC,.,TRBD1,TRBJ1-2,TRBV6-6
CASSFTRDRAYEQYF,TGTGCCAGCAGCTTCACCCGGGACAGAGCCTACGAGCAGTACTTC,few,TRBD1,TRBJ2-7,TRBV7-8
CASSLKRLGQGSPSSYEQYF,TGTGCCAGCAGCCTTAAGAGGTTGGGACAGGGGTCCCCTAGCTCCTACGAGCAGTACTTC,.,TRBD1,TRBJ2-7,TRBV4-2
CATSARDGLNSPLHF,TGTGCCACCAGCGCCCGGGACGGACTCAATTCACCCCTCCACTTT,many,.,TRBJ1-6,TRBV15
CATSRDRAFGYTF,TGTGCCACCAGCAGGGACAGGGCGTTTGGCTACACCTTC,many,TRBD1,TRBJ1-2,TRBV15
CANLADKRSYEQYF,TGTGCTAATCTAGCGGATAAGAGGTCCTACGAGCAGTACTTC,.,TRBD2,TRBJ2-7,TRBV7-7
CSASRGRYEQYF,TGCAGTGCTAGTCGGGGGCGGTACGAGCAGTACTTC,.,.,TRBJ2-7,TRBV20-1
CASRQAWDQPQHF,TGTGCCAGCAGGCAGGCATGGGATCAGCCCCAGCATTTT,many,.,TRBJ1-5,TRBV6-5
CATSILGTALHF,TGTGCCACCAGCATCTTAGGGACAGCTCTCCACTTT,many,TRBD1,TRBJ1-6,TRBV15
CASSQGGETQYF,TGTGCCAGCAGCCAGGGGGGGGAGACCCAGTACTTC,many,.,TRBJ2-5,TRBV4-1
CASSEVAPLHF,TGTGCCAGCAGTGAAGTAGCACCCCTCCACTTT,.,.,TRBJ1-6,TRBV2
CASSLPLGPDVATEAFF,TGTGCCAGCAGTTTACCGTTGGGTCCAGATGTAGCCACTGAAGCTTTCTTT,few,.,TRBJ1-1,TRBV7-2
CASGGLAWNTGELFF,TGTGCCAGCGGGGGACTAGCGTGGAACACCGGGGAGCTGTTTTTT,.,TRBD2,TRBJ2-2,TRBV2
CASSYNRQPDTQYF,TGTGCCAGCAGTTACAATCGACAGCCAGATACGCAGTATTTT,.,.,TRBJ2-3,TRBV6-5
CASSQSLAGDYEQYF,TGCGCCAGCAGCCAAAGTTTAGCGGGGGACTACGAGCAGTACTTC,.,TRBD2,TRBJ2-7,TRBV5-1
CASSIGTGGIQPQHF,TGTGCCAGCAGCATCGGGACAGGGGGCATTCAGCCCCAGCATTTT,many,TRBD1,TRBJ1-5,TRBV7-9
CSVGTPESYEQYF,TGCAGCGTTGGGACTCCAGAATCCTACGAGCAGTACTTC,.,.,TRBJ2-7,TRBV29-1